This T cell receptor beta chain was retrieved from a study of OX40 agonist ivuxolimab in advanced cancers. Study summary: Two cutaneous melanoma patients and one hepatocellular carcinoma patient, three in all, had partial responses.

Here immunoSEQ multiplex PCR was the method, and the copy in TCRdb shows in-frame clones only, minus some. The data hold 65,000 to 95,000 clones, with 86% observed a single time. Sequenced material: CD4+ or CD8+ T cells sorted from blood, taken in a trial of the OX40 agonist ivuxolimab. This sequence originates from an adult with an advanced solid tumor such as melanoma, head and neck, liver or kidney cancer.

CDR3 protein: CAWTTGGNEKLFF. The CDR3 region has the DNA TGTGCCTGGACGACAGGGGGAAATGAAAAACTGTTTTTT. The chain links TRBV30 to TRBJ1-4; 9 nucleotides line up with TRBD1. The CDR3 spans 13 residues. The germline V gene encodes CDR1 GTSNPN and CDR2 SVGIG (reference sequence). Trimming cost V 4 bases and J 5 bases; bases outside gene matches: 2.